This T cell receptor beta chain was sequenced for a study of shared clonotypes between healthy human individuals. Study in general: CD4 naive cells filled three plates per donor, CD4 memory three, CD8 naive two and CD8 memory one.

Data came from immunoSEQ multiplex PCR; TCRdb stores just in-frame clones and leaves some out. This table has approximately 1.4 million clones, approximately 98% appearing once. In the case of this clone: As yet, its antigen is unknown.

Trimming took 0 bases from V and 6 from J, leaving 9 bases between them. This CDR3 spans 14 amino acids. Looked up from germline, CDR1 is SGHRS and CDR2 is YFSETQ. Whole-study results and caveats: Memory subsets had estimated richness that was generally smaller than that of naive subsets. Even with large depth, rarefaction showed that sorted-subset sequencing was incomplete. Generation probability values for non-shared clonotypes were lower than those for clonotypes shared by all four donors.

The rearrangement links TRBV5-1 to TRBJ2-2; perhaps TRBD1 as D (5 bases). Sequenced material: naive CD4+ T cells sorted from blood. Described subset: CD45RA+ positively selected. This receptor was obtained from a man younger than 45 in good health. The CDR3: CASSLGQPAGELFF. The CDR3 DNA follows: TGCGCCAGCAGCTTGGGACAGCCCGCCGGGGAGCTGTTTTTT.